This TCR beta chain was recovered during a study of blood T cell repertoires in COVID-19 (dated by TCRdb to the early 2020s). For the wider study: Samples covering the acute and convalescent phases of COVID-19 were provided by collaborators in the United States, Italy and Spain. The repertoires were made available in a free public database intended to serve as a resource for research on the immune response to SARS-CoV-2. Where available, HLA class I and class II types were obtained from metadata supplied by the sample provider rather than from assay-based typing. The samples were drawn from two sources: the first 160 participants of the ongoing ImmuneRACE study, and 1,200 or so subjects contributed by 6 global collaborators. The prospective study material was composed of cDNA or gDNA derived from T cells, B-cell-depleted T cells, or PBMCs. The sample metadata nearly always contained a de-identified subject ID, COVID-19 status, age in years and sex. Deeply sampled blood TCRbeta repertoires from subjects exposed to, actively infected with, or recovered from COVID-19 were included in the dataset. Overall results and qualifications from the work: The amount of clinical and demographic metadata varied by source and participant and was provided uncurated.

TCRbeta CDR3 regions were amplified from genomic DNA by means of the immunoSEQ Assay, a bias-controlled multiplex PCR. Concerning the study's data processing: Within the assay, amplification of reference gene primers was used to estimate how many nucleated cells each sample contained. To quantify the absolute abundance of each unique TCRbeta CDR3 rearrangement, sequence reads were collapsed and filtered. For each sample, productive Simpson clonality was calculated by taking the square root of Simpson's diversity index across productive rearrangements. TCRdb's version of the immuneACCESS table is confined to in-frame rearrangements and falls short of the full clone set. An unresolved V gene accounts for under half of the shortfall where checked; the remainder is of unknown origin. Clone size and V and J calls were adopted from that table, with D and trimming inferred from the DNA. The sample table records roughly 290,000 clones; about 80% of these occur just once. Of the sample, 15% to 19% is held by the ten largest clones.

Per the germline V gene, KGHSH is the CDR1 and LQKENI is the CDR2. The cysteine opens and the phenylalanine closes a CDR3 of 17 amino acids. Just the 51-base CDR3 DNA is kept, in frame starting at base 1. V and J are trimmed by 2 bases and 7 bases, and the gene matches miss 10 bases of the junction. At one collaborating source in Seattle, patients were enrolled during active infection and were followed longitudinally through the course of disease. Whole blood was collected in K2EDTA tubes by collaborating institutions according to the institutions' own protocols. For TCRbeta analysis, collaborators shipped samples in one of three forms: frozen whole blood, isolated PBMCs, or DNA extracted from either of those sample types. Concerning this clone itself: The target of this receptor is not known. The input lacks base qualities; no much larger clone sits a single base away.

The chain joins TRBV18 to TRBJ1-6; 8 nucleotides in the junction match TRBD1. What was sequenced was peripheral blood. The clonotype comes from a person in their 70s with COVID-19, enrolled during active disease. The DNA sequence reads TGTGCCAGCTCACCAGCCCTCTCCGGGACAGGAAATTCACCCCTCCACTTT. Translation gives CASSPALSGTGNSPLHF.